This T cell receptor beta chain emerged from a study of control samples from healthy donors and cancer patients. Measured with immunoSEQ multiplex PCR; TCRdb has only the in-frame clones, and not every one. This table has more than 100,000 clones, about 87% appearing once. Looked up from germline, CDR1 is LNHNV and CDR2 is YYDKDF (reference sequence). V lost 3 bases, J lost 5 bases, and 13 bases lay in between. The CDR3 spans 14 residues. This TCR derives from a man aged 40-55 years in good health. The chain uses TRBV15 and TRBJ1-1; D is uncertain. The sequenced sample consisted of blood. The CDR3 DNA sequence: TGTGCCACCAGCAGCGACCGGGGTCTTACTGAAGCTTTCTTT. Protein: CATSSDRGLTEAFF.